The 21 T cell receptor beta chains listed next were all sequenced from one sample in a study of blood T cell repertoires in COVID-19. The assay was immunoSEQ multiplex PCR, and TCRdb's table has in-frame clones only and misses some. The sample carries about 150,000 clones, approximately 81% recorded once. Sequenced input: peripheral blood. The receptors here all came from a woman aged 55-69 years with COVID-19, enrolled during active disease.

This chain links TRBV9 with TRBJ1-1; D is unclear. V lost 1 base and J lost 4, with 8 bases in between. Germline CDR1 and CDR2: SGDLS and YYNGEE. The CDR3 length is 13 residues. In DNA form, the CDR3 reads TGTGCCAGCAGCGTATCGGAGGGCACTGAAGCTTTCTTT. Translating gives CASSVSEGTEAFF.

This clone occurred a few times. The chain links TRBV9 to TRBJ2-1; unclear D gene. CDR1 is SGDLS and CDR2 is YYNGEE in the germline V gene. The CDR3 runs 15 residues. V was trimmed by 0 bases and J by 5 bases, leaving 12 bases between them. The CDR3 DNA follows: TGTGCCAGCAGCGTAGCTACGAGCAACCACAATGAGCAGTTCTTC. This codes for CASSVATSNHNEQFF. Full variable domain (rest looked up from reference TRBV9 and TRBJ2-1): DSGVTQTPKHLITATGQRVTLRCSPRSGDLSVYWYQQSLDQGLQFLIQYYNGEERAKGNILERFSAQQFPDLHSELNLSSLELGDSALYFCASSVATSNHNEQFFGPGTRLTVL.

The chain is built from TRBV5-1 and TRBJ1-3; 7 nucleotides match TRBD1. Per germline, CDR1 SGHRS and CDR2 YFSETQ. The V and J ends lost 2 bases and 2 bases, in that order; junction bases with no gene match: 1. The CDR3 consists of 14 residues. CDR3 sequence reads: CASSLGGAGNTIYF. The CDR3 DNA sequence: TGCGCCAGCAGCTTAGGGGGCGCTGGAAACACCATATATTTT.

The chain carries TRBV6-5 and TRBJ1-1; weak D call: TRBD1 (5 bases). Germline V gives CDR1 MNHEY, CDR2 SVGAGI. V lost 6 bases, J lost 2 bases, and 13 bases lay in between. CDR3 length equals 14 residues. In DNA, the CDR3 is TGTGCCAGCAGAGCTCAGGGCATAAACACTGAAGCTTTCTTT. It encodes CASRAQGINTEAFF.

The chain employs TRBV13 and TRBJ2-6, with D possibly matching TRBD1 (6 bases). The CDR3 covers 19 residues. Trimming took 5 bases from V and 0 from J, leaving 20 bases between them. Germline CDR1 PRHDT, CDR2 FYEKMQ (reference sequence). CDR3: CASSLRRDTFFSGANVLTF. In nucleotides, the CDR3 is TGTGCCAGCAGCCTGCGAAGGGACACCTTCTTCTCTGGGGCCAACGTCCTGACTTTC.

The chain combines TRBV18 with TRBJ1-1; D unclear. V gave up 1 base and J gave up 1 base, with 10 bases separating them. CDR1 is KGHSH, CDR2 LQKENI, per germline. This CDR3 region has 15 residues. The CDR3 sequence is CASSPRGVQNTEAFF. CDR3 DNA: TGTGCCAGCTCACCACGGGGAGTACAGAACACTGAAGCTTTCTTT. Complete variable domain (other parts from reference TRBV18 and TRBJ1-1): NAGVMQNPRHLVRRRGQEARLRCSPMKGHSHVYWYRQLPEEGLKFMVYLQKENIIDESGMPKERFSAEFPKEGPSILRIQQVVRGDSAAYFCASSPRGVQNTEAFFGQGTRLTVV.

CDR3 coding DNA: TGCGCCAGCCGCCGGACTCAAGACAATGAGCAGTTCTTC. It codes for CASRRTQDNEQFF. This chain connects TRBV5-1 to TRBJ2-1, with D perhaps TRBD2 (5 bases). CDR1 and CDR2 from the germline V gene are SGHRS and YFSETQ. The V and J ends lost 7 bases and 5 bases respectively, with 13 bases between them. CDR3 size: 13 residues.

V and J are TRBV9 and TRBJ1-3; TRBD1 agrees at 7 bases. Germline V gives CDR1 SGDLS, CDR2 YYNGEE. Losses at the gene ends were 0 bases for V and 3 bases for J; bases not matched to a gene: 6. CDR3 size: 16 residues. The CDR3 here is CASSVGPTGDGNTIYF. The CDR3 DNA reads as TGTGCCAGCAGCGTAGGCCCCACAGGGGATGGAAACACCATATATTTT.

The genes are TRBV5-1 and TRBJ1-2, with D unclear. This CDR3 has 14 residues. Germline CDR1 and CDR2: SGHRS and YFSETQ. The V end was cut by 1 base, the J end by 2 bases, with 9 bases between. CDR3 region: CASSLRELNYGYTF. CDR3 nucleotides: TGCGCCAGCAGCTTGCGAGAGCTGAACTATGGCTACACCTTC.

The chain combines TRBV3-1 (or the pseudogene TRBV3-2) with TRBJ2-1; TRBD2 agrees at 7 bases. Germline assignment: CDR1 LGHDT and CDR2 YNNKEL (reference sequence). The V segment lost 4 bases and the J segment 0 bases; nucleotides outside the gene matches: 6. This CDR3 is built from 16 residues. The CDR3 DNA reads TGTGCCAGCAGCCCCGAAGCGGGAAGCTCCTACAATGAGCAGTTCTTC. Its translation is CASSPEAGSSYNEQFF.

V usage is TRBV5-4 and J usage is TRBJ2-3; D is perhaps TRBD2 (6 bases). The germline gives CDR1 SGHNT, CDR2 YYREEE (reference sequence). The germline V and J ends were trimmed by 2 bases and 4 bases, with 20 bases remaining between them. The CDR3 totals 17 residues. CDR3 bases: TGTGCCAGCAGCTTAGCCGGGACTCAGGGCGTCCCAGATACGCAGTATTTT. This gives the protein CASSLAGTQGVPDTQYF.

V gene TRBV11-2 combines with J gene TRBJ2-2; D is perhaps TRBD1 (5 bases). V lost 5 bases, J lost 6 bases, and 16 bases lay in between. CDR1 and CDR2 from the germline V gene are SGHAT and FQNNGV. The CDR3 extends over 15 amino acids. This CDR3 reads CASSPRASLPGELFF. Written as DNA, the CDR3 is TGTGCCAGCAGCCCCAGGGCCTCTTTGCCCGGGGAGCTGTTTTTT.

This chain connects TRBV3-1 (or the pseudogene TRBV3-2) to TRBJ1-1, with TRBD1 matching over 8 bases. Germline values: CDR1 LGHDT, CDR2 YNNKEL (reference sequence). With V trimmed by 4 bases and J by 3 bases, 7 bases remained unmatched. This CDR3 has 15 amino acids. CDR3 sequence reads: CASSRVDREDTEAFF. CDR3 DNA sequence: TGTGCCAGCAGCCGAGTGGACAGGGAAGACACTGAAGCTTTCTTT.

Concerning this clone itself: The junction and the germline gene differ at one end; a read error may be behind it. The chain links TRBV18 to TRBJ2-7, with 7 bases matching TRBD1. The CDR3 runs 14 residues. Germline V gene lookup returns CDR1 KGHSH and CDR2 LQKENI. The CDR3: CASSLDRRSYERYF. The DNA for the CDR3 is TGTGCCAGCTCCTTGGACAGGCGCTCCTACGAGCGGTACTTC.

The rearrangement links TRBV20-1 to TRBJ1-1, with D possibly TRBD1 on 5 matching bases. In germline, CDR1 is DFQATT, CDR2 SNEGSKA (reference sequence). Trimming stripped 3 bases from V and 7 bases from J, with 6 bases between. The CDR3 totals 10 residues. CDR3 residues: CSARGHEAFF. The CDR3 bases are TGCAGTGCTAGGGGGCATGAAGCTTTCTTT.

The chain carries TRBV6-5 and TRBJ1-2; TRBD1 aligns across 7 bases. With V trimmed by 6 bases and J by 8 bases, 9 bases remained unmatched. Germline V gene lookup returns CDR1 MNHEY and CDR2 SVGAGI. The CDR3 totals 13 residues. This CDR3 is CASSDRQGLGYTF. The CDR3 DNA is TGTGCCAGCAGCGACAGACAGGGTTTGGGCTACACCTTC.

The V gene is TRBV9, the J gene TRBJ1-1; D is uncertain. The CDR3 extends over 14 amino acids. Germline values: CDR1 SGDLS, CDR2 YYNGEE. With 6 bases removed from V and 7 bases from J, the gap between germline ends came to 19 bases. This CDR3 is CASTPYGEEGEAFF. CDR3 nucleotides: TGTGCCAGCACCCCTTACGGGGAAGAGGGTGAAGCTTTCTTT.

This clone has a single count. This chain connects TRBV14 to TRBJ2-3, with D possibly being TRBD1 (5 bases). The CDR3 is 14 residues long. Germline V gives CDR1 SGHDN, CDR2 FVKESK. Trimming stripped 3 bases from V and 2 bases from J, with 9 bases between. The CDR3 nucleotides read TGTGCCAGCAGCCAGCGACAGATCACAGATACGCAGTATTTT. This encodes CASSQRQITDTQYF.

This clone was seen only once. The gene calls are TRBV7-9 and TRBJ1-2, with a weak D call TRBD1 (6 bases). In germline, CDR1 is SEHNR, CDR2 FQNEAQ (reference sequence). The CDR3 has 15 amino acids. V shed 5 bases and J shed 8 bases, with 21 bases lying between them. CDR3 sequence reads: CASSPPTGGRHGYTF. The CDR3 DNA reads TGTGCCAGCAGCCCCCCGACCGGGGGGCGGCACGGCTACACCTTC.

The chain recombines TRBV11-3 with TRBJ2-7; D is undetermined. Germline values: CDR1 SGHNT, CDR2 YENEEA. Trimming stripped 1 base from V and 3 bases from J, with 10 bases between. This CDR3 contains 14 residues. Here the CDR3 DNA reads TGTGCCAGCAGCTTAGGCTACTCCGACTACGAGCAGTACTTC. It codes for CASSLGYSDYEQYF.

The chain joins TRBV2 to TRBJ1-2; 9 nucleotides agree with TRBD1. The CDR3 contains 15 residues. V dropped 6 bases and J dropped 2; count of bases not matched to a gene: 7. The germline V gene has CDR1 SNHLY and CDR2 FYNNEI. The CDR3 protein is CASSENRGRNYGYTF. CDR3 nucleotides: TGTGCCAGCAGCGAAAACAGGGGGCGCAACTATGGCTACACCTTC.